The 21 T cell receptor beta chains reported below all come from one sample, sequenced in a study of glioma-infiltrating T cells (TCRdb year 2016). TCRdb names Illumina MiSeq as the instrument used. TCR alpha and beta CDR3 regions were amplified with the iRepertoire nested amplicon-rescue multiplex PCR (arm-PCR) platform from RNA. The public reads were reanalyzed by TCRdb: fastp trimming at Q25, MiXCR alignment, in-frame beta chains only. When rows share a CDR3 protein, they turn into one entry using the most common DNA and genes. In this sample the table shows roughly 100,000 distinct CDR3 sequences, 25% to 30% of which occur a single time. Roughly 45% of the sample goes to the ten largest clones. The sequenced material came from glioma tissue, nonneoplastic brain tissue, or PBMCs (not recorded which). These receptors came from a human donor with low-grade glioma or glioblastoma, undergoing nonglioma brain surgery, or in good health (not recorded which).

The chain employs TRBV10-3 and TRBJ1-3; D remains ambiguous. The CDR3 is 15 residues long. Germline V gene lookup returns CDR1 ENHRY and CDR2 SYGVKD. Trimming stripped 0 bases from V and 0 bases from J, with 6 bases between. CDR3 sequence (DNA): TGTGCCATCAGTGAGTCCGCAAACTCTGGAAACACCATATATTTT. Its translation: CAISESANSGNTIYF.

On this clonotype: A single base separates this from a much larger clone, so it may be a read error. The chain uses TRBV7-2 and TRBJ1-5; D is possibly TRBD1 (5 bases). The V gene's germline CDR1 is SGHTA and CDR2 FQGNSA. V lost 5 bases to trimming and J lost 6 bases, with 11 bases between them. This CDR3 has 13 residues. The CDR3 is CASSQWDRQPQHF. DNA for the CDR3: TGTGCCAGCAGCCAATGGGACCGTCAGCCCCAGCATTTT.

A remark on this clonotype: Possible read error: a much larger clone is one base away. The chain recombines TRBV6-5 with TRBJ2-3; maybe TRBD2 (6 bases). Germline V gene data show CDR1 as MNHEY and CDR2 as SVGAGI. This CDR3 has 15 amino acids. Here the CDR3 reads CASSSPGLNPDKQYF. The CDR3 DNA follows: TGTGCCAGCAGTTCCCCGGGACTCAACCCAGATAAGCAGTATTTT.

There are a few counts of this clonotype. The CDR3 here is CASSPRGGSSTDTQYF. CDR3 in DNA: TGTGCCAGCTCACCTCGCGGGGGGTCCTCCACAGATACGCAGTATTTT. The genes are TRBV18 and TRBJ2-3, with 8 nucleotides matching TRBD2. The CDR3 is 16 amino acids. Germline assignment: CDR1 KGHSH and CDR2 LQKENI. J gave up 2 bases and V 3 bases, and 7 bases lay outside the gene matches.

This clonotype was picked up many times. The chain couples TRBV20-1 to TRBJ2-7; D not resolved. Germline CDR1 is DFQATT and CDR2 is SNEGSKA (reference sequence). V shed 3 bases and J shed 0 bases, with 12 bases lying between them. CDR3 length: 14 amino acids. This CDR3 is CSASSPRSSYEQYF. The CDR3 DNA follows: TGCAGTGCTAGTTCTCCCAGGAGCTCCTACGAGCAGTACTTC.

This clonotype has a count of ten or more. V gene TRBV6-1 combines with J gene TRBJ2-2; D gene ambiguous. The V end lost 6 bases, the J end lost 3 bases, and 5 bases lay between the germline ends. Germline V gene sequence: CDR1 MNHNS, CDR2 SASEGT. The CDR3 consists of 12 residues. This CDR3 reads CASSDDTGELFF. The DNA for the CDR3 is TGTGCCAGCAGCGACGACACCGGGGAGCTGTTTTTT.

This clonotype showed up many times. The J gene is TRBJ1-5, the V gene TRBV29-1; D is perhaps TRBD1 (5 bases). The germline V and J ends were trimmed by 4 bases and 0 bases, with 7 bases remaining between them. Looked up from germline, CDR1 is SQVTM and CDR2 is ANQGSEA. This CDR3 has 13 amino acids. CDR3 sequence reads: CSVVTASNQPQHF. The CDR3 DNA reads as TGCAGCGTTGTGACAGCTAGCAATCAGCCCCAGCATTTT.

This clonotype was observed many times. V is TRBV6-1 and J is TRBJ1-5, with 7 bases fitting TRBD1. Germline CDR1 and CDR2: MNHNS and SASEGT. The ends lost 6 bases at V and 0 bases at J; junction bases unmatched: 11. The CDR3 is 17 residues long. The CDR3 nucleotides are TGTGCCAGCAGGAGGGACAGTTACTCGTATAGCAATCAGCCCCAGCATTTT. This gives the protein CASRRDSYSYSNQPQHF.

This clonotype was seen ten or more times. The chain joins TRBV12-3 or TRBV12-4 to TRBJ1-6; maybe TRBD1 (6 bases). V was shortened by 1 base and J by 11 bases, with 9 bases between the two germline ends. This CDR3 spans 13 amino acids. The DNA for the CDR3 is TGTGCCAGCAGTTTAGTCCAGGGGACACCCCTCCACTTT. Encoded protein: CASSLVQGTPLHF.

The chain joins TRBV6-2 or TRBV6-3 to TRBJ2-4, with TRBD2 as a possible D gene (5 bases). Germline-derived CDR1 and CDR2 are MNHEY and SVGEGT. The CDR3 runs 15 residues. V gave up 5 bases and J gave up 4 bases, with 15 bases separating them. The CDR3 is CASSDYIMEKNIQYF. CDR3 in DNA: TGTGCCAGCAGTGACTACATTATGGAGAAAAACATTCAGTACTTC.

Comment on this clonotype: Sequence at one end of the junction differs from germline and may be a read error. The J gene is TRBJ2-7, the V gene TRBV3-1; no definite D call. The CDR3 has 15 residues. CDR1 and CDR2 (germline): LGHDT, YNNKEL (reference sequence). The CDR3 region is CVSSLAPYASYEQYF. CDR3 in DNA: TGTGTCAGCAGCCTCGCCCCTTATGCCTCCTACGAGCAGTACTTC.

The chain carries TRBV20-1 and TRBJ1-5, with D possibly being TRBD1 (5 bases). The V gene's germline CDR1 is DFQATT and CDR2 SNEGSKA (reference sequence). The CDR3 has 16 residues. Trimming left V 7 bases short and J 3 bases short, with 22 bases between. CDR3 DNA sequence: TGCAGTGTTGGAGGATCTGATACAGGTTTCAATCAGCCCCAGCATTTT. Translated, it gives CSVGGSDTGFNQPQHF.

Details on this clonotype: It may be a read error: a sequence one base away is much more abundant. The chain couples TRBV7-8 to TRBJ2-7; D is perhaps TRBD1 (6 bases). The CDR3 totals 14 residues. Trimming shortened V by 5 bases and J by 6 bases, and 17 bases separated the two germline ends. CDR1 SGHVS and CDR2 FQNEAQ come from the germline V gene. CDR3 sequence reads: CASSIIHPGVEQYF. The CDR3 nucleotides read TGTGCCAGCAGCATCATCCACCCAGGGGTCGAGCAGTACTTC. The full variable domain, its missing parts supplied by reference TRBV7-8 and TRBJ2-7, is GAGVSQSPRYKVAKRGQDVALRCDPISGHVSLFWYQQALGQGPEFLTYFQNEAQLDKSGLPSDRFFAERPEGSVSTLKIQRTQQEDSAVYLCASSIIHPGVEQYFGPGTRLTVT.

V usage is TRBV7-2 and J usage is TRBJ1-2; D may be TRBD1 (6 bases). The germline V and J ends were trimmed by 1 base and 4 bases, with 19 bases remaining between them. The CDR3 spans 17 residues. Germline values: CDR1 SGHTA, CDR2 FQGNSA. The CDR3 reads CASSLGEGGARGYGYTF. The CDR3 DNA reads as TGTGCCAGCAGCTTAGGGGAGGGGGGGGCGCGAGGCTATGGCTACACCTTC.

Many counts were recorded for this clonotype. The CDR3 loop is CASSQVTTLGEQYF. CDR3 sequence (DNA): TGCGCCAGCAGCCAAGTGACCACCTTGGGCGAGCAGTACTTC. This rearrangement joins TRBV4-1 to TRBJ2-7; D is ambiguous. V was trimmed by 1 base and J by 6 bases, leaving 13 bases between them. The germline gives CDR1 MGHRA, CDR2 YSYEKL. The CDR3 length is 14 residues.

For this clonotype: A read error is possible here, since a much larger clone lies one base away. The chain recombines TRBV7-2 with TRBJ2-5; D perhaps matches TRBD1 (5 bases). CDR3 length: 14 amino acids. Germline V gene lookup returns CDR1 SGHTA and CDR2 FQGNSA. The CDR3 here is CASSPDTTQEPQYF. CDR3 nucleotides: TGTGCCAGCAGCCCGGACACCACCCAAGAGCCCCAGTACTTC.

In this sample, this clonotype turned up a few times. V and J are TRBV18 and TRBJ2-1; D may be TRBD1 (6 bases). This CDR3 contains 15 residues. Germline V CDR1 and CDR2: KGHSH, LQKENI. Trimming removed 6 bases at V and 7 bases at J, with 19 bases between. CDR3 residues: CASSLGASTGNEQFF. Here the CDR3 DNA reads TGTGCCAGCTCCCTGGGGGCCTCAACCGGTAATGAGCAGTTCTTC.

V is TRBV28 and J is TRBJ2-7; D perhaps matches TRBD2 (5 bases). The CDR3 is 14 amino acids. V gave up 6 bases and J gave up 5 bases, with 17 bases separating them. Germline V gene sequence: CDR1 MDHEN, CDR2 SYDVKM. CDR3 nucleotide sequence: TGTGCCAGCAGCTTCAGCCTAGCAAGCAACGAGCAGTACTTC. Protein: CASSFSLASNEQYF.

A remark on this clonotype: Germline and junction disagree at one end, which may indicate a read error. The chain carries TRBV6-2 or TRBV6-3 and TRBJ2-1; D remains unclear. The V gene's germline CDR1 is MNHEY and CDR2 SVGEGT. The CDR3 length is 13 residues. CDR3: CASSYKRYNEQFF. The CDR3 bases are TGCGCCAGCAGTTATAAGAGGTACAATGAGCAGTTCTTC.

Only a few counts were recorded for this clonotype. The chain joins TRBV13 to TRBJ1-2; D remains ambiguous. CDR1 and CDR2 (germline): PRHDT, FYEKMQ (reference sequence). The CDR3 totals 14 residues. Trimming shortened V by 4 bases and J by 4 bases, and 13 bases separated the two germline ends. In DNA, the CDR3 is TGTGCCAGCAGCTGGAGAGTTCCTGGCTATGGCTACACCTTC. The encoded protein is CASSWRVPGYGYTF.

In the case of this clonotype: A much larger clone is a single base away; this may be a read error. The final CDR3 position lacks the conserved phenylalanine or tryptophan, pointing to a likely read error. J is TRBJ2-3 and V is TRBV6-1; no clear D. The CDR3 runs 9 residues. The germline V gene encodes CDR1 MNHNS and CDR2 SASEGT. V lost 8 bases and J lost 11, with 8 bases in between. In DNA, the CDR3 is TGTGCCAGCGCGGCGGAGCAGTATTTA. This encodes CASAAEQYL.